The sequence of this T cell receptor beta chain was determined in a study of human T cells and chemical hapten exposure. Time point noted: patch test 2, 6 weeks after DPC sensitization. The treatment is: therapeutic diphenylcyclopropenone sensitization with weekly scalp DPC. Patches went on only after blood had been drawn each time. Suited to DPC and affected by alopecia, the donors ranged from 18 to 70 years old. TCRdb re-called the RACE reads through MiXCR, storing one row per CDR3 protein. This table has 350,000 to 400,000 distinct CDR3 sequences, about 6.3% appearing once. The V gene lost 2 bases and the J gene lost 2 bases, with 10 bases spanning the gap. This CDR3 has 15 residues. Germline V gene sequence: CDR1 SGHTA, CDR2 FQGNSA. This clonotype was recorded many times.

The sequence was obtained from a woman between 18 and 29 years old with alopecia areata. Some clones in this sample may be carry-over from other donors' samples. V gene TRBV7-2 combines with J gene TRBJ2-1; possibly TRBD2 for D (5 bases). Specimen: whole blood, collected in connection with sensitization to the hapten diphenylcyclopropenone (DPC). The CDR3, as DNA: TGTGCCAGCAGCTTACAGGACTTTGCCTACAATGAGCAGTTCTTC. This encodes CASSLQDFAYNEQFF.